The clone carrying this TCR beta chain has a handful of counts. The use of a sample-barcoded 5' primer and a J-beta primer mix characterized a second PCR of roughly 6 to 12 cycles. TCRdb ran MiXCR on the 5' RACE reads and lists one entry per CDR3 protein. This table holds 850,000 to 1,300,000 distinct CDR3 sequences, less than 50% found once. Drawn from each donor were roughly 10 milliliters of peripheral blood. Total RNA was isolated from each sample in quantities of at least 5 micrograms. These data are taken from a study of blood T cells in healthy people across ages. V gave up 3 bases and J gave up 2 bases, with 17 bases separating them. This CDR3 is 17 amino acids long. The germline V gene encodes CDR1 ENHRY and CDR2 SYGVKD.

The rearrangement links TRBV10-3 to TRBJ1-5; the D gene is possibly TRBD1 (6 bases). The specimen sequenced was blood. The clonotype was recovered from a woman aged 55-69 years in good health. The CDR3 is CAISDRDTGRGNQPQHF. In DNA, the CDR3 is TGTGCCATCAGTGACCGGGACACCGGACGAGGCAATCAGCCCCAGCATTTT.